These 27 T cell receptor beta chains were sequenced from one sample in a study of blood T cell repertoires in COVID-19. Sequenced by immunoSEQ multiplex PCR; TCRdb stores in-frame clones only, minus some. The sample contains tens of thousands of clones, around three quarters of which appear only once. Sequencing input: peripheral blood. The receptors shown here come from a man aged 55 to 70 with acute or convalescent COVID-19.

The chain recombines TRBV30 with TRBJ1-5; D uncertain. Trimming removed 0 bases from V and 7 bases from J, with 13 bases in between. The CDR3 is 14 residues long. Germline V gene sequence: CDR1 GTSNPN, CDR2 SVGIG (reference sequence). CDR3: CAWSVGPRGQPQHF. The CDR3 DNA reads as TGTGCCTGGAGTGTTGGACCGCGGGGACAGCCCCAGCATTTT.

The chain combines TRBV5-4 with TRBJ2-4; TRBD2 matches 10 bases. The germline gives CDR1 SGHNT, CDR2 YYREEE (reference sequence). The length of the CDR3 is 15 residues. V lost 0 bases to trimming and J lost 6 bases; unmatched junction nucleotides: 3. The CDR3: CASSLESGRGNIQYF. As DNA, the CDR3 is TGTGCCAGCAGCTTGGAGAGCGGGAGGGGAAACATTCAGTACTTC. Together with reference TRBV5-4 and TRBJ2-4, the CDR3 gives the full variable domain: ETGVTQSPTHLIKTRGQQVTLRCSSQSGHNTVSWYQQALGQGPQFIFQYYREEENGRGNFPPRFSGLQFPNYSSELNVNALELDDSALYLCASSLESGRGNIQYFGAGTRLSVL.

This chain joins TRBV28 and TRBJ1-1; possibly TRBD1 for D (6 bases). V was clipped by 8 bases and J by 5 bases, with 12 bases between them. The CDR3 has 12 residues. Germline V gene lookup returns CDR1 MDHEN and CDR2 SYDVKM. CDR3 residues: CASGFQGTEAFF. In DNA form, the CDR3 reads TGTGCCAGCGGATTTCAGGGGACTGAAGCTTTCTTT.

This sequence joins TRBV19 and TRBJ1-2; 9 bases are shared with TRBD1. The CDR3 is 16 amino acids. V shed 5 bases and J 8 bases; nucleotides not matched to a gene: 15. Germline V lookup: CDR1 LNHDA, CDR2 SQIVND (reference sequence). This chain's CDR3 is CASSAFTGGSGGGYTF. For the CDR3, the DNA is TGTGCCAGTAGTGCCTTCACAGGGGGCAGCGGAGGCGGCTACACCTTC.

The chain has TRBV15 and TRBJ2-7, with D possibly being TRBD1 (6 bases). Germline loops: CDR1 LNHNV, CDR2 YYDKDF (reference sequence). V was shortened by 5 bases and J by 3 bases, with 14 bases between the two germline ends. CDR3 size: 14 residues. CDR3 in amino acids: CATSYRDNDYEQYF. The CDR3 DNA is TGTGCCACCAGCTACCGGGACAACGACTACGAGCAGTACTTC.

This chain uses TRBV7-8 with TRBJ2-2, with 7 bases fitting TRBD2. Trimming removed 3 bases from V and 8 bases from J; junction bases left unmatched: 3. The CDR3 is 13 residues long. In germline, CDR1 is SGHVS, CDR2 FQNEAQ. The CDR3 bases are TGTGCCAGCAGCTTGCGGGAGCAAGGGGAGCTGTTTTTT. It specifies CASSLREQGELFF.

The chain couples TRBV6-2 or TRBV6-3 to TRBJ2-3; 8 bases agree with TRBD1. The germline CDR1 and CDR2 sequences are MNHEY and SVGEGT. Germline trimming cut 6 bases from V and 0 bases from J; bases unmatched to any gene: 5. This CDR3 has 15 residues. The CDR3 reads CASSLDRASTDTQYF. The CDR3 DNA sequence: TGTGCCAGCAGCCTGGACAGGGCTAGCACAGATACGCAGTATTTT.

This clone was counted between two and nine times. V is TRBV30 and J is TRBJ1-2; 8 positions match TRBD1. CDR3 length: 17 amino acids. After removal of 3 bases from V and 4 bases from J, the junction contained 16 bases not matched to a gene. Germline CDR1 is GTSNPN and CDR2 is SVGIG (reference sequence). The CDR3 region is CAWSLPSGQANFYGYTF. CDR3 bases: TGTGCCTGGAGCTTACCCTCGGGACAGGCCAACTTCTATGGCTACACCTTC.

This clone turned up a few times. The chain uses TRBV5-1 and TRBJ2-7; D not resolved. V was clipped by 2 bases and J by 6 bases, with 9 bases between them. The CDR3 contains 12 residues. CDR1 is SGHRS, CDR2 YFSETQ, per germline. CDR3 DNA: TGCGCCAGCAGCTTAGAGTACGGCGAGCAGTACTTC. This translates into CASSLEYGEQYF.

The CDR3 region has the DNA TGTGCCAGCAGCTTAGATGGGACAGACTACAATGAGCAGTTCTTC. It translates to CASSLDGTDYNEQFF. V is TRBV7-8 and J is TRBJ2-1; 7 bases agree with TRBD1. The V and J ends lost 1 base and 3 bases, in that order; junction bases with no gene match: 3. The CDR3 is 15 amino acids. CDR1 and CDR2 (germline): SGHVS, FQNEAQ.

The V call is TRBV7-6, the J call TRBJ2-2; weak D call: TRBD2 (6 bases). Trimming stripped 5 bases from V and 7 bases from J, with 20 bases between. Per germline, CDR1 SGHVS and CDR2 FNYEAQ. CDR3 size: 16 residues. CDR3 in DNA: TGTGCCAGCAGCCTTACGGGAGACGCTATTTACGGGGAGCTGTTTTTT. It translates to CASSLTGDAIYGELFF.

The rearrangement joins TRBV5-1 to TRBJ1-1; 8 nucleotides align to TRBD1. Germline V gene sequence: CDR1 SGHRS, CDR2 YFSETQ. The ends lost 7 bases at V and 0 bases at J; junction bases unmatched: 2. This CDR3 spans 13 amino acids. The CDR3 region is CASGRGLNTEAFF. As DNA, the CDR3 is TGCGCCAGCGGCAGGGGGCTGAACACTGAAGCTTTCTTT.

CDR3 amino acids: CSASRGEDAFF. CDR3 in DNA: TGCAGTGCTAGCAGGGGTGAGGATGCTTTCTTT. The J gene is TRBJ1-1, the V gene TRBV20-1; possibly TRBD1 for D (6 bases). This CDR3 comprises 11 residues. Germline CDR1 is DFQATT and CDR2 is SNEGSKA (reference sequence). The germline V and J ends were trimmed by 3 bases and 11 bases, with 13 bases remaining between them.

The chain couples TRBV2 to TRBJ2-7, with TRBD2 as a possible D gene (5 bases). V lost 9 bases and J 2 bases, leaving 17 bases between the germline ends. Germline lookup yields CDR1 SNHLY and CDR2 FYNNEI. CDR3 length equals 14 residues. The CDR3 reads CASTLERNPYEQYF. Written as DNA, the CDR3 is TGTGCCAGTACACTAGAGCGGAACCCCTACGAGCAGTACTTC.

This clone appeared a single time. V is TRBV7-8 and J is TRBJ1-1, with TRBD1 matching 7 bases. CDR1 is SGHVS and CDR2 is FQNEAQ in the germline V gene. V shed 1 base and J 3 bases; nucleotides not matched to a gene: 2. The CDR3 is 14 amino acids. CDR3 amino acids: CASSLDRGYTEAFF. In DNA, the CDR3 is TGTGCCAGCAGCTTAGACAGGGGATACACTGAAGCTTTCTTT.

In nucleotides, the CDR3 is TGTGCCAGCAGTCCAGGGGGACGGGGCCTACGCACAGATACGCAGTATTTT. Translating it yields CASSPGGRGLRTDTQYF. The chain has TRBV6-6 and TRBJ2-3, with 7 bases fitting TRBD1. CDR1 is MNHNY and CDR2 is SVGAGI in the germline V gene (reference sequence). With 5 bases clipped from V and 1 base from J, the junction kept 12 bases outside the gene matches. The CDR3 totals 17 residues.

This clone was detected only once. This chain links TRBV10-3 with TRBJ2-3, with D maybe TRBD1 (5 bases). Germline loops: CDR1 ENHRY, CDR2 SYGVKD. This CDR3 has 15 amino acids. The V end was cut by 3 bases, the J end by 2 bases, with 12 bases between. CDR3 in DNA: TGTGCCATCAGTGATTCACGGACAAACACAGATACGCAGTATTTT. It yields the protein CAISDSRTNTDTQYF.

The chain recombines TRBV5-1 with TRBJ2-3; 10 positions agree with TRBD2. CDR1 is SGHRS and CDR2 is YFSETQ in the germline V gene. J lost 2 bases, V lost 4 bases, and 7 bases had no gene match. This CDR3 has 16 residues. CDR3 region: CASSLGTSVYTDTQYF. In DNA, the CDR3 is TGCGCCAGCAGCCTCGGGACTAGCGTCTACACAGATACGCAGTATTTT.

A word on this clone: The sample has other DNA sequences that encode this CDR3 too. This chain uses TRBV7-9 with TRBJ2-1; no clear D. CDR1 and CDR2 (germline): SEHNR, FQNEAQ (reference sequence). Trimming left V 1 base short and J 7 bases short, with 5 bases between. The CDR3 consists of 12 residues. In nucleotides, the CDR3 is TGTGCCAGCAGCTTAGGGGCGAATGAGCAGTTCTTC. As protein: CASSLGANEQFF.

The chain recombines TRBV4-3 with TRBJ2-1; TRBD2 aligns across 10 bases. Germline V gene data show CDR1 as LGHNA and CDR2 as YSLEER. The CDR3 is 15 residues long. The V segment lost 4 bases and the J segment 9 bases; nucleotides outside the gene matches: 9. CDR3 sequence reads: CASSPGLAVWGEQFF. For the CDR3, the DNA is TGCGCCAGCAGCCCTGGACTAGCGGTTTGGGGTGAGCAGTTCTTC.

This clone appeared a single time. DNA of the CDR3: TGTGCCAGCAGCCCGCTAGCGGTCTACAATGAGCAGTTCTTC. Translated: CASSPLAVYNEQFF. The rearrangement uses TRBV11-2 and TRBJ2-1; 7 nucleotides match TRBD2. Trimming at V came to 5 bases and at J to 3 bases, leaving 4 bases not matched to a gene. This CDR3 region has 14 residues. Germline V gene data show CDR1 as SGHAT and CDR2 as FQNNGV.

The chain recombines TRBV6-4 with TRBJ1-2; TRBD1 aligns across 9 bases. Germline trimming cut 6 bases from V and 8 bases from J; bases unmatched to any gene: 10. Germline CDR1 is MRHNA and CDR2 is SNTAGT. The CDR3 consists of 14 residues. CDR3 in DNA: TGTGCCAGCAGGATGTCGCAGGGACAGGGCGGCTACACCTTC. Its protein is CASRMSQGQGGYTF.

J is TRBJ2-2 and V is TRBV28, with 7 bases identical to TRBD1. J lost 1 base, V lost 11 bases, and 16 bases had no gene match. CDR3 length: 17 residues. The V gene's germline CDR1 is MDHEN and CDR2 SYDVKM. The CDR3 reads CAVLRTGAIRNTGELFF. The CDR3 region has the DNA TGTGCCGTCCTTCGTACAGGGGCGATCCGGAACACCGGGGAGCTGTTTTTT.

A few counts support this clone. The chain carries TRBV27 and TRBJ1-5; D remains unclear. The germline gives CDR1 MNHEY, CDR2 SMNVEV (reference sequence). Trimming took off 5 bases at V and 5 bases at J, with 7 bases between the two ends. The CDR3 consists of 12 residues. CDR3 sequence: CASSRLDQPQHF. In DNA, the CDR3 is TGTGCCAGCAGTCGACTGGATCAGCCCCAGCATTTT.

The chain carries TRBV6-5 and TRBJ2-7; 7 bases fit TRBD1. The CDR3 totals 14 residues. Germline V gives CDR1 MNHEY, CDR2 SVGAGI. V shed 2 bases and J 7 bases; nucleotides not matched to a gene: 8. The CDR3 coding sequence is TGTGCCAGCAGTTACATCACAGGGGCCGTGGAGCAGTACTTC. It is translated as CASSYITGAVEQYF.

V gene TRBV5-1 combines with J gene TRBJ2-3; a weak D match, TRBD1 (6 bases). Germline V lookup: CDR1 SGHRS, CDR2 YFSETQ. The V end was cut by 1 base, the J end by 3 bases, with 9 bases between. The CDR3 loop spans 14 amino acids. The CDR3 nucleotides are TGCGCCAGCAGCTTGACCACAGGGACAGATACGCAGTATTTT. It codes for CASSLTTGTDTQYF.

This sequence joins TRBV3-1 (or the pseudogene TRBV3-2) and TRBJ2-3; D unresolved. The germline V and J ends were trimmed by 1 base and 10 bases, with 9 bases remaining between them. The CDR3 has 12 residues. CDR1 LGHDT and CDR2 YNNKEL come from the germline V gene (reference sequence). Here the CDR3 DNA reads TGTGCCAGCAGCCAAGCAGGTCTTCCGCAGTATTTT. Protein sequence: CASSQAGLPQYF.